The 15 T cell receptor beta chains below were found in one sample sequenced in a study of blood T cell repertoires in COVID-19. Clones were sequenced by immunoSEQ multiplex PCR, and TCRdb holds only the in-frame ones, with some missing. The data contain 300,000 to 400,000 clones, around nine tenths of them singletons. The sample comprised peripheral blood. Receptors were obtained from a human donor in a cohort sampled during active COVID-19.

The chain recombines TRBV27 with TRBJ2-5; D is uncertain. The CDR3 totals 13 residues. Looked up from germline, CDR1 is MNHEY and CDR2 is SMNVEV (reference sequence). The V end was cut by 3 bases, the J end by 3 bases, with 8 bases between. In DNA, the CDR3 is TGTGCCAGCAGTTTGTTTTTCGAAGAGACCCAGTACTTC. Its protein is CASSLFFEETQYF.

The chain recombines TRBV19 with TRBJ2-1; 9 nucleotides agree with TRBD2. Germline CDR1 LNHDA, CDR2 SQIVND (reference sequence). The junction had 23 bases not matched to a gene; V was cut back by 5 bases and J by 0 bases. The CDR3 is 22 amino acids. In DNA, the CDR3 is TGTGCCAGTAGTCCTCTCAGCTGGGAGGGGGTAGCGGGAGACTACTCCTACAATGAGCAGTTCTTC. It specifies CASSPLSWEGVAGDYSYNEQFF.

Only one count was recorded for this clone. This chain joins TRBV3-1 (or the pseudogene TRBV3-2) and TRBJ2-5; 7 nucleotides line up with TRBD2. The CDR3 is 15 residues long. V dropped 0 bases and J dropped 3; count of bases not matched to a gene: 4. Germline loops: CDR1 LGHDT, CDR2 YNNKEL (reference sequence). DNA of the CDR3: TGTGCCAGCAGCCAAGAAGGCCTAGCGGAAGAGACCCAGTACTTC. Its translation: CASSQEGLAEETQYF.

The chain uses TRBV3-1 (or the pseudogene TRBV3-2) and TRBJ2-5, with 9 bases matching TRBD1. J gave up 5 bases and V 0 bases, and 7 bases lay outside the gene matches. CDR3 length: 16 amino acids. The V gene's germline CDR1 is LGHDT and CDR2 YNNKEL (reference sequence). The CDR3 is CASSQDWGQGSETQYF. CDR3 in DNA: TGTGCCAGCAGCCAAGACTGGGGACAGGGAAGCGAGACCCAGTACTTC.

This clone was observed a single time. The chain has TRBV6-5 and TRBJ2-2, with D perhaps matching TRBD1 (6 bases). The CDR3 extends over 13 amino acids. Trimming stripped 5 bases from V and 8 bases from J, with 12 bases between. Germline V gene data show CDR1 as MNHEY and CDR2 as SVGAGI. CDR3 in amino acids: CASSPTGWGELFF. CDR3 DNA sequence: TGTGCCAGCAGTCCTACAGGGTGGGGGGAGCTGTTTTTT.

The chain uses TRBV3-1 (or the pseudogene TRBV3-2) and TRBJ2-6; TRBD2 aligns across 7 bases. Trimming removed 2 bases from V and 5 bases from J; junction bases left unmatched: 12. In germline, CDR1 is LGHDT, CDR2 YNNKEL (reference sequence). This CDR3 comprises 18 residues. CDR3 sequence: CASSQLGSGRARANVLTF. CDR3 coding DNA: TGTGCCAGCAGCCAATTGGGCAGTGGGAGGGCTAGGGCCAACGTCCTGACTTTC.

The chain uses TRBV19 and TRBJ2-7; D possibly corresponds to TRBD1 (5 bases). Trimming stripped 10 bases from V and 3 bases from J, with 10 bases between. Per germline, CDR1 LNHDA and CDR2 SQIVND (reference sequence). There are 11 residues in the CDR3. CDR3 loop: CAIDSHYEQYF. The CDR3 DNA sequence: TGTGCCATCGACAGCCACTACGAGCAGTACTTC.

The chain is built from TRBV6-5 and TRBJ1-4; 10 bases fit TRBD1. CDR1 MNHEY and CDR2 SVGAGI come from the germline V gene. Trimming removed 6 bases from V and 7 bases from J; junction bases left unmatched: 5. There are 14 residues in the CDR3. CDR3 coding DNA: TGTGCCAGCAGAAGACAGGGGGCGGGTGAAAAACTGTTTTTT. Translation: CASRRQGAGEKLFF.

The rearrangement joins TRBV2 to TRBJ1-4, with 9 bases aligning to TRBD1. The trim removed 8 bases at V and 4 bases at J, leaving 8 bases unmatched. There are 15 residues in the CDR3. Germline CDR1 SNHLY, CDR2 FYNNEI. DNA for the CDR3: TGTGCCAGCGGGAAACAGGGGGCGATTAATGAAAAACTGTTTTTT. It translates to CASGKQGAINEKLFF.

The CDR3 nucleotides read TGTGCCAGCCGAAGTACCCTAATTACGTACAGGGCTTGGCCCCAGCATTTT. Its translation: CASRSTLITYRAWPQHF. The rearrangement links TRBV21-1 to TRBJ1-5; the table's TRBD1 call for D was not verified on the DNA. TRBV21-1 is flagged as a pseudogene. The CDR3 runs 17 residues.

The chain joins TRBV18 to TRBJ1-4; TRBD1 is a possible D gene (5 bases). V gave up 4 bases and J gave up 6 bases, with 12 bases separating them. This CDR3 has 14 amino acids. Germline CDR1 reads KGHSH; CDR2 reads LQKENI. CDR3 nucleotide sequence: TGTGCCAGCTCACAGGGGTGGATTGATGAAAAACTGTTTTTT. This codes for CASSQGWIDEKLFF.

This chain connects TRBV28 to TRBJ2-3; 8 bases are shared with TRBD1. V was pared by 6 bases and J by 0 bases, with 5 bases of the junction left unmatched. Per germline, CDR1 MDHEN and CDR2 SYDVKM. CDR3 size: 15 residues. The CDR3 region has the DNA TGTGCCAGCAGAGTACAGGGGGAGAGCACAGATACGCAGTATTTT. Protein product: CASRVQGESTDTQYF.

The chain carries TRBV2 and TRBJ1-1; TRBD1 aligns across 10 bases. CDR1 and CDR2 from the germline V gene are SNHLY and FYNNEI. The CDR3 totals 12 residues. The V and J ends lost 8 bases and 5 bases, in that order; junction bases with no gene match: 2. The CDR3 DNA reads TGTGCCAGCGACAGGGGGCGGACTGAAGCTTTCTTT. Translating it yields CASDRGRTEAFF.

The DNA for the CDR3 is TGTGCCAGCAGCTTGGACAGGACCTTCATCGATGAGCAGTTCTTC. Protein sequence: CASSLDRTFIDEQFF. V gene TRBV5-4 combines with J gene TRBJ2-1, with D possibly matching TRBD1 (5 bases). Trimming took off 0 bases at V and 8 bases at J, with 15 bases between the two ends. This CDR3 has 15 amino acids. CDR1 SGHNT and CDR2 YYREEE come from the germline V gene (reference sequence).

This clone was found once. The rearrangement joins TRBV7-9 to TRBJ2-3, with 12 positions matching TRBD2. In germline, CDR1 is SEHNR, CDR2 FQNEAQ (reference sequence). The length of the CDR3 is 16 residues. The J segment lost 4 bases and the V segment lost 3 bases, leaving 5 bases of the junction unmatched. The CDR3 protein is CASSFLAGGPADTQYF. The CDR3 DNA is TGTGCCAGCAGCTTCCTAGCGGGAGGGCCGGCAGATACGCAGTATTTT.